The clone carrying this T cell receptor (beta chain) was seen at least ten times. The antigen is not known. TCR beta VDJ and CDR3 were profiled, and genomic DNA was the template. TCRdb reprocessed the reads with MiXCR, giving one entry per CDR3 protein. The data hold approximately 470,000 distinct CDR3 sequences, with around a third observed a single time. Individuals selected for sequencing had exhibited CD8+CD57+ cell expansion on flow cytometry. Every patient had severe acquired aplastic anemia. Patients were untreated when blood was sampled. The CDR3 extends over 15 amino acids. Trimming left V 10 bases short and J 1 base short, with 20 bases between. Germline CDR1 is ENHRY and CDR2 is SYGVKD. The record originates from a study of CD8+CD57+ T cells in acquired aplastic anemia. For the study at large: Sorted cells (CD4+ and CD8+) yielded DNA amounts that averaged about 2.9 ug. Study-level results: Between patients and controls, over 25 CD8+ CDR3 sequences were found in common.

The material sequenced was sorted CD4+, CD8+, or CD8+CD57+ T cells (not recorded which) from PBMCs. This chain connects TRBV10-3 to TRBJ2-7; either TRBD1 or TRBD2 may fit D (5 bases each). This sequence originates from a human donor with aplastic anemia. CDR3 nucleotides: TGTGCCACCGAACCGACCGGGACCGAGTCCTACGAGCAGTACTTC. Translating it yields CATEPTGTESYEQYF.